The 16 T cell receptor beta chains below come from one sample, sequenced in a study of T-cell memory formation after mild COVID-19. TCRdb re-derived calls from the 5' RACE reads in MiXCR, one entry per CDR3 protein. Among a few hundred thousand distinct CDR3 sequences listed, 16% were seen once. The sample taken for sequencing was PBMCs or a T cell subset sorted from them (not recorded which). These receptors originate from a man in his late teens or twenties who had mild COVID-19 (a few samples of this study predate the infection). Cell type and time point are not known.

At least ten counts were recorded for this clonotype. The rearrangement uses TRBV7-2 and TRBJ2-1, with a possible D match to TRBD2 (5 bases). The V gene's germline CDR1 is SGHTA and CDR2 FQGNSA. Trimming removed 4 bases from V and 10 bases from J, with 8 bases in between. This CDR3 is 11 amino acids long. The CDR3 nucleotides read TGTGCCAGCAGCTCTAGCCGGGAGCAGTTCTTC. Protein: CASSSSREQFF.

This clonotype was seen only a few times. This chain connects TRBV9 to TRBJ2-2; 7 bases fit TRBD2. The CDR3 totals 16 residues. The germline gives CDR1 SGDLS, CDR2 YYNGEE. V gave up 4 bases and J gave up 6 bases; unmatched junction bases: 12. The CDR3 spells CASSPRGGASPGELFF. The CDR3 coding sequence is TGTGCCAGCAGCCCCCGGGGAGGGGCGAGTCCCGGGGAGCTGTTTTTT.

The chain employs TRBV6-1 and TRBJ2-3; D tentatively fits TRBD1 or TRBD2 (6 bases each). Trimming removed 2 bases at V and 0 bases at J, with 15 bases between. This CDR3 spans 17 amino acids. Germline V gene sequence: CDR1 MNHNS, CDR2 SASEGT. CDR3 loop: CASSERSGGFSTDTQYF. The DNA for the CDR3 is TGTGCCAGCAGTGAACGATCCGGGGGCTTTAGCACAGATACGCAGTATTTT.

This chain links TRBV4-3 with TRBJ2-2; TRBD2 matches at 8 bases. V gave up 0 bases and J gave up 3 bases; unmatched junction bases: 6. The CDR3 contains 17 residues. From germline, CDR1 is LGHNA and CDR2 YSLEER. The CDR3 sequence: CASSQDAGTRYTGELFF. CDR3 nucleotides: TGCGCCAGCAGCCAAGACGCCGGGACTAGATACACCGGGGAGCTGTTTTTT.

This clonotype has just a few counts. The chain carries TRBV7-2 and TRBJ1-2; D perhaps matches TRBD1 (5 bases). The CDR3 is 13 residues long. V lost 5 bases to trimming and J lost 8 bases, with 15 bases between them. Germline lookup yields CDR1 SGHTA and CDR2 FQGNSA. This CDR3 reads CASSPLPGAGYTF. In DNA form, the CDR3 reads TGTGCCAGCAGCCCCCTGCCCGGGGCGGGCTACACCTTC.

This chain connects TRBV6-5 to TRBJ1-2; a weak D match, TRBD1 (5 bases). Germline lookup yields CDR1 MNHEY and CDR2 SVGAGI. V was cut by 2 bases and J by 4 bases, with 17 bases left in between. This CDR3 is 16 amino acids long. The CDR3 DNA is TGTGCCAGCAGTTACCTGGGCGGGGCGCGGGCCTATGGCTACACCTTC. It encodes CASSYLGGARAYGYTF.

This chain connects TRBV5-6 to TRBJ1-1; 7 nucleotides align to TRBD1. Trimming at V came to 1 base and at J to 0 bases, leaving 9 bases not matched to a gene. The germline gives CDR1 SGHDT, CDR2 YYEEEE. The CDR3 has 17 amino acids. CDR3: CASSLKRDSLMNTEAFF. CDR3 bases: TGTGCCAGCAGCTTGAAACGGGACAGCCTCATGAACACTGAAGCTTTCTTT.

This clonotype was counted between two and nine times. This chain connects TRBV30 to TRBJ2-5; D may be TRBD1 (5 bases). The CDR3 spans 12 residues. The germline V gene has CDR1 GTSNPN and CDR2 SVGIG (reference sequence). V was cut by 5 bases and J by 4 bases, with 11 bases left in between. CDR3 DNA: TGTGCCTGGGCGCAGGGAAGAGAGACCCAGTACTTC. Translated: CAWAQGRETQYF.

This chain links TRBV7-6 with TRBJ1-3; 7 bases map to TRBD1. The ends lost 5 bases at V and 0 bases at J; junction bases unmatched: 4. The CDR3 sequence is 15 residues long. The V gene's germline CDR1 is SGHVS and CDR2 FNYEAQ. CDR3 sequence reads: CASSTGQSSGNTIYF. The CDR3 nucleotides are TGTGCCAGCAGCACGGGACAGAGCTCTGGAAACACCATATATTTT.

This clonotype was observed a handful of times. The gene calls are TRBV7-3 and TRBJ2-5, with TRBD1 as a possible D gene (6 bases). Trimming shortened V by 4 bases and J by 5 bases, and 17 bases separated the two germline ends. This CDR3 is built from 15 residues. Germline loops: CDR1 SGHTA, CDR2 FQGTGA. CDR3 sequence: CASSSGAQRRETQYF. The CDR3 DNA reads TGTGCCAGCAGCTCAGGGGCCCAAAGGAGGGAGACCCAGTACTTC.

The J gene is TRBJ1-5, the V gene TRBV9; D gene unclear. Germline loops: CDR1 SGDLS, CDR2 YYNGEE. Between the trimmed V and J ends, which lost 4 bases and 8 bases, there was a span of 16 bases. The CDR3 is made up of 14 amino acids. The CDR3 nucleotides read TGTGCCAGCAGCCTCCTTGGAGGTTTGGAGCCCCAGCATTTT. Encoded protein: CASSLLGGLEPQHF.

This clonotype was seen more than once but under ten times. J is TRBJ2-1 and V is TRBV10-3, with TRBD2 as a possible D gene (6 bases). Trimming pared 8 bases from V and 3 bases from J, leaving 11 bases between. Germline lookup yields CDR1 ENHRY and CDR2 SYGVKD. The CDR3 length is 13 residues. CDR3 amino acids: CAIGLASYNEQFF. The CDR3, as DNA: TGTGCCATCGGGCTAGCGAGCTACAATGAGCAGTTCTTC.

The chain joins TRBV7-9 to TRBJ2-1; TRBD1 is a possible D gene (6 bases). Germline values: CDR1 SEHNR, CDR2 FQNEAQ (reference sequence). The CDR3 extends over 17 amino acids. V lost 6 bases and J lost 0, with 18 bases in between. The CDR3 here is CASRPTRDTRSYNEQFF. The CDR3 DNA reads as TGTGCCAGCAGGCCAACCCGGGACACCCGCTCCTACAATGAGCAGTTCTTC.

This rearrangement joins TRBV20-1 to TRBJ1-2; no definite D call. In germline, CDR1 is DFQATT, CDR2 SNEGSKA (reference sequence). The CDR3 sequence is 13 residues long. V was shortened by 6 bases and J by 3 bases, with 14 bases between the two germline ends. The CDR3 region is CSARPPRDYGYTF. Written as DNA, the CDR3 is TGCAGTGCCCGCCCCCCAAGGGACTATGGCTACACCTTC.

The chain carries TRBV6-5 and TRBJ2-7, with 9 nucleotides matching TRBD1. The J segment lost 6 bases and the V segment lost 2 bases, leaving 8 bases of the junction unmatched. The CDR3 covers 15 residues. Germline CDR1 reads MNHEY; CDR2 reads SVGAGI. CDR3 loop: CASSYQTTGGSEQYF. CDR3 DNA sequence: TGTGCCAGCAGTTACCAAACGACAGGGGGAAGCGAGCAGTACTTC.

The chain recombines TRBV10-3 with TRBJ2-1; TRBD1 matches 9 bases. Unmatched junction bases numbered 5, after V lost 10 bases and J lost 4 bases. The CDR3 loop spans 13 amino acids. Looked up from germline, CDR1 is ENHRY and CDR2 is SYGVKD. The CDR3 coding sequence is TGTGCCACGGGACAGGGAGGGTACAATGAGCAGTTCTTC. Residues: CATGQGGYNEQFF.